These T cell receptor beta chains were read from a single sample in a study of T cell changes during pregnancy in multiple sclerosis. Clones were sequenced by immunoSEQ multiplex PCR, and TCRdb holds only the in-frame ones, with some missing. The sample contains 35,000 to 50,000 clones, about 87% of which appear only once. The material sequenced was CD4+ T cells from peripheral blood mononuclear cells, taken in the second trimester of pregnancy. The source is a female donor with multiple sclerosis, enrolled in a pregnancy study. CDR3s include the opening cysteine and the closing phenylalanine or tryptophan. Fields, in order: V gene, CDR3 protein.

TRBV6-5,CASRQGQITEAFF
TRBV5-1,CASSLAGYVTDTQYF
TRBV11-2,CASSLQGDTDTQYF
TRBV4-2,CASSQEGGTGPYGYTF
TRBV21-1,CASSYGTGESNYGYTF
TRBV7-2,CASSLLAGVSYEQYF
TRBV20-1,CSARGQYEQYF
TRBV5-1,CASSLGSRVRSYEQYF
TRBV19,CASTGDRISGNTIYF
TRBV7-6,CASSPSQGLEVFAEQYF
TRBV5-4,CASSAYTSGSGDEQFF
TRBV7-2,CASTPGSPDTQYF
TRBV6-1,CASSEALHGGDQPQHF
TRBV28,CASSLHRWSRPQHF
TRBV5-1,CASSSTQGYEQYF
TRBV2,CASNRGPSSYEQYF
TRBV7-9,CASSPRGQLYSGNTIYF
TRBV4-2,CASSQGETSTDTQYF
TRBV19,CASSVGETQYF
TRBV27,CASSSRRRLGYTF
TRBV6-1,CASSATRRNEKLFF
TRBV5-1,CASSLGLQANQETQYF
TRBV10-3,CAISEALASYEQYF
TRBV30,CAWSVSRRAGNEKLFF
TRBV7-9,CASSGTSGFGTQYF
TRBV10-3,CAISDKGEGYYEQYF
TRBV21-1,CASSKGGSGRQNTGELFF
TRBV15,CATSRDQSGAGELFF
TRBV5-4,CASSSGDRVLSRNEQFF
TRBV19,CASSIGGPGELFF
TRBV5-1,CASSMGQGFEKLFF
TRBV5-1,CASSTGQGAGDTQYF
TRBV5-1,CASSPQTSGTQETQYF
TRBV27,CASSLTGRDNEKLFF
TRBV5-1,CASSLSLETSGTDTQYF
TRBV19,CASTVSGRASNEQFF
TRBV18,CASSPGQGSLAFF
TRBV7-3,CASSLAASSYNEQFF
TRBV2,CARGLAGNTGELFF
TRBV5-1,CASSPLQGDQETQYF
TRBV28,CASSSVPQPQHF
TRBV7-2,CASSLELAGGSWDTQYF
TRBV6-5,CASSSSGTVISYEQYF
TRBV25-1,CASSPPPRGDGANVLTF
TRBV5-1,CASSLGLAGGYNEQFF
TRBV5-6,CASSLARRSYGYTF
TRBV7-2,CASSLSGGAGDTQYF
TRBV7-2,CASRPGTSGTGELFF
TRBV11-2,CASSFAGTDTGIPPYEQYF
TRBV9,CASSVVPSGEQYF
TRBV25-1,CASSDSSEQYF
TRBV2,CASRAISGRATGELFF
TRBV19,CASSIGTPNNEQFF
TRBV19,CASNKGDSGANVLTF
TRBV28,CASRPTGGTDTQYF
TRBV28,CASSFVGGKNGYTF
TRBV6-5,CASRDSDSYEQYF